This T cell receptor (beta chain) was recovered during a study of T cell repertoires in cytomegalovirus infection. Study summary: Both CMV infection and a matching HLA type were indicated by public TCR beta signatures.

One entry per CDR3 protein, called by TCRdb with MiXCR from the reads. The sample has some 320,000 distinct CDR3 sequences; 9% to 9.5% are singletons. Study-wide results and limits: People with CMV and the relevant HLA were identified by cumulative public TCR beta family frequency. In two of eight donors, the top clonotype was HLA-C-restricted CMV-specific.

Trimming at V came to 5 bases and at J to 2 bases, leaving 11 bases not matched to a gene. The germline V gene has CDR1 SEHNR and CDR2 FQNEAQ (reference sequence). The CDR3 spans 17 residues. This clonotype was picked up many times. Its antigen remains unknown. The chain uses TRBV7-9 and TRBJ2-1, with 8 bases that match TRBD2. The sequenced material came from PBMCs. This sequence originates from a human donor in good health (CMV status not recorded). Some clones in this sample may be carry-over from other donors' samples. CDR3 loop: CASSQAARLAPYNEQFF. For the CDR3, the DNA is TGTGCCAGCAGCCAGGCGGCTCGACTAGCGCCCTACAATGAGCAGTTCTTC.